The 28 T cell receptor beta chains below all came from one sample that was sequenced in a study of post-analysis software for immune sequencing data. The study's findings and limits: Among roughly 5 TRBV segments more frequent in patients than controls were TRBV5-6, TRBV5-1 and TRBV20-1.

Their recognized antigens are unknown. cDNA libraries for TCR beta contained unique molecular identifiers. TCRdb re-analysed the PCR reads in MiXCR, keeping a single row per CDR3 protein. The sample yields 350,000 to 500,000 distinct CDR3 sequences, more than 30% seen once. Sequenced sample: blood. The receptors here all came from a girl aged 2 to 9 with multiple sclerosis.

This chain uses TRBV19 with TRBJ2-7, with 8 bases matching TRBD2. With 6 bases clipped from V and 2 bases from J, the junction kept 6 bases outside the gene matches. In germline, CDR1 is LNHDA, CDR2 SQIVND (reference sequence). This CDR3 comprises 14 residues. For the CDR3, the DNA is TGTGCCAGTAGCTCCGGGGGGGACCCCTACGAGCAGTACTTC. As protein: CASSSGGDPYEQYF.

The chain uses TRBV27 and TRBJ2-1, with 10 bases fitting TRBD2. The CDR3 has 15 amino acids. Looked up from germline, CDR1 is MNHEY and CDR2 is SMNVEV (reference sequence). V shed 3 bases and J 8 bases; nucleotides not matched to a gene: 7. In DNA, the CDR3 is TGTGCCAGCAGTTTGGACCCAGCGGGAGGGGATGAGCAGTTCTTC. Its translation is CASSLDPAGGDEQFF.

This clonotype was counted a few times. V and J are TRBV29-1 and TRBJ2-7; 7 nucleotides agree with TRBD2. The CDR3 covers 13 residues. Germline V gives CDR1 SQVTM, CDR2 ANQGSEA. J was trimmed by 2 bases and V by 4 bases; bases with no gene match: 5. Here the CDR3 DNA reads TGCAGCGTTGTAACTAGCGCTGCCTACGAGCAGTACTTC. Translated, it gives CSVVTSAAYEQYF.

The DNA of the CDR3 is TGTGCCAGCAAGGACAGGGCTAATGAAAAACTGTTTTTT. Amino acids: CASKDRANEKLFF. V is TRBV12-3 or TRBV12-4 and J is TRBJ1-4, with 8 nucleotides matching TRBD1. The CDR3 extends over 13 amino acids. V shed 7 bases, J shed 3 bases, and the junction held 1 base outside the gene matches.

This clonotype has a handful of counts. The chain links TRBV6-1 to TRBJ2-4, with D uncertain. This CDR3 region has 15 residues. Germline CDR1 and CDR2: MNHNS and SASEGT. V was shortened by 4 bases and J by 3 bases, with 13 bases between the two germline ends. Here the CDR3 DNA reads TGTGCCAGCAGTGTCGTCCCAGGAGACAAAAACATTCAGTACTTC. Amino acids: CASSVVPGDKNIQYF.

This sequence joins TRBV20-1 and TRBJ1-5, with D tentatively TRBD1 (5 bases). V lost 6 bases to trimming and J lost 3 bases, with 15 bases between them. Germline-derived CDR1 and CDR2 are DFQATT and SNEGSKA (reference sequence). The CDR3 extends over 14 amino acids. The CDR3 here is CSARGPGPNQPQHF. The CDR3, as DNA: TGCAGTGCGAGGGGTCCCGGCCCCAATCAGCCCCAGCATTTT.

The chain employs TRBV28 and TRBJ2-1, with a possible D match to TRBD2 (5 bases). The ends were cut back, 3 bases at V and 13 bases at J, with 10 bases in the middle. CDR1 and CDR2 from the germline V gene are MDHEN and SYDVKM. The CDR3 has 11 residues. The CDR3 sequence is CASSLEETQFF. In nucleotides, the CDR3 is TGTGCCAGCAGTTTGGAGGAGACCCAGTTCTTC. Full variable domain (rest looked up from reference TRBV28 and TRBJ2-1): DVKVTQSSRYLVKRTGEKVFLECVQDMDHENMFWYRQDPGLGLRLIYFSYDVKMKEKGDIPEGYSVSREKKERFSLILESASTNQTSMYLCASSLEETQFFGPGTRLTVL.

This chain links TRBV6-1 with TRBJ2-6; tentative D call: TRBD1 (6 bases). This CDR3 contains 15 residues. Germline V gives CDR1 MNHNS, CDR2 SASEGT. Deletions cut 6 bases from V and 1 base from J, with 10 bases between. CDR3 in amino acids: CASRAQGSGANVLTF. Written as DNA, the CDR3 is TGTGCCAGCAGGGCCCAGGGGTCTGGGGCCAACGTCCTGACTTTC.

V and J are TRBV28 and TRBJ2-5; D could derive from TRBD1 or TRBD2 (6 bases each). The CDR3 is 11 residues long. V was trimmed by 3 bases and J by 11 bases, leaving 10 bases between them. The germline V gene has CDR1 MDHEN and CDR2 SYDVKM. The DNA of the CDR3 is TGTGCCAGCAGTTTTAGGGGGGAGCAGTACTTC. It yields the protein CASSFRGEQYF.

This rearrangement joins TRBV10-3 to TRBJ1-2, with TRBD1 identical over 8 bases. Germline-derived CDR1 and CDR2 are ENHRY and SYGVKD. The J segment lost 2 bases and the V segment lost 9 bases, leaving 5 bases of the junction unmatched. The CDR3 totals 13 residues. The CDR3 loop reads CAISQGGNYGYTF. The CDR3 nucleotides are TGTGCCATTTCACAGGGGGGAAACTATGGCTACACCTTC.

The rearrangement joins TRBV2 to TRBJ1-2; the D is unclear. The CDR3 totals 12 residues. Germline V gene data show CDR1 as SNHLY and CDR2 as FYNNEI. The germline V and J ends were trimmed by 6 bases and 4 bases, with 9 bases remaining between them. In DNA, the CDR3 is TGTGCCAGCAGCGGAGTTTCCTATGGCTACACCTTC. Amino acids: CASSGVSYGYTF.

This clonotype has a handful of counts. V usage is TRBV19 and J usage is TRBJ2-1, with TRBD1 matching 7 bases. The V segment lost 6 bases and the J segment 4 bases; nucleotides outside the gene matches: 6. The CDR3 totals 14 residues. CDR1 and CDR2 (germline): LNHDA, SQIVND (reference sequence). In nucleotides, the CDR3 is TGTGCCAGTAGATCGGGACAGTTTTACAATGAGCAGTTCTTC. This gives the protein CASRSGQFYNEQFF.

This chain uses TRBV20-1 with TRBJ2-1; 16 nucleotides align to TRBD2. V was clipped by 3 bases and J by 7 bases; unmatched bases: 15. Germline CDR1 DFQATT, CDR2 SNEGSKA (reference sequence). The CDR3 length is 19 residues. The CDR3 protein is CSASGGGLAGGIEYNEQFF. The CDR3 DNA reads as TGCAGTGCTAGCGGGGGGGGACTAGCGGGAGGGATTGAGTATAATGAGCAGTTCTTC.

The V gene is TRBV7-9, the J gene TRBJ2-6, with 11 nucleotides matching TRBD1. There are 16 residues in the CDR3. The V gene end was trimmed by 3 bases and the J gene end by 2 bases; junction bases not matched to a gene: 0. Germline values: CDR1 SEHNR, CDR2 FQNEAQ (reference sequence). Here the CDR3 reads CASSLGQGAGANVLTF. The CDR3 DNA is TGTGCCAGCAGCTTGGGACAGGGGGCTGGGGCCAACGTCCTGACTTTC. Full variable domain (missing parts from reference TRBV7-9 and TRBJ2-6): DTGVSQNPRHKITKRGQNVTFRCDPISEHNRLYWYRQTLGQGPEFLTYFQNEAQLEKSRLLSDRFSAERPKGSFSTLEIQRTEQGDSAMYLCASSLGQGAGANVLTFGAGSRLTVL.

The chain carries TRBV7-6 and TRBJ2-7; TRBD1 is a possible D gene (6 bases). Trimming pared 4 bases from V and 0 bases from J, leaving 19 bases between. This CDR3 has 17 amino acids. Germline CDR1 is SGHVS and CDR2 is FNYEAQ. The DNA of the CDR3 is TGTGCCAGCAGCTCAGACCTAGGGGGTTCTTACTCCTACGAGCAGTACTTC. Translation gives CASSSDLGGSYSYEQYF.

V and J are TRBV28 and TRBJ2-7; perhaps TRBD1 as D (5 bases). Trimming removed 2 bases at V and 3 bases at J, with 8 bases between. The germline gives CDR1 MDHEN, CDR2 SYDVKM. This CDR3 contains 13 residues. The CDR3 loop is CASSLQGFYEQYF. In DNA form, the CDR3 reads TGTGCCAGCAGTTTACAGGGCTTCTACGAGCAGTACTTC. Full variable domain (missing parts from reference TRBV28 and TRBJ2-7): DVKVTQSSRYLVKRTGEKVFLECVQDMDHENMFWYRQDPGLGLRLIYFSYDVKMKEKGDIPEGYSVSREKKERFSLILESASTNQTSMYLCASSLQGFYEQYFGPGTRLTVT.

The genes are TRBV29-1 and TRBJ2-1; D perhaps matches TRBD1 (5 bases). Germline lookup yields CDR1 SQVTM and CDR2 ANQGSEA. Trimming took off 2 bases at V and 0 bases at J, with 8 bases between the two ends. The CDR3 has 14 residues. CDR3 loop: CSVERGISYNEQFF. The CDR3 nucleotides read TGCAGCGTTGAAAGGGGCATCTCCTACAATGAGCAGTTCTTC.

This clonotype was counted a few times. The V call is TRBV6-1, the J call TRBJ2-1; 7 positions match TRBD2. Losses at the gene ends were 6 bases for V and 0 bases for J; bases not matched to a gene: 14. The germline gives CDR1 MNHNS, CDR2 SASEGT. The CDR3 runs to 18 residues. CDR3: CASRDGETSYSSYNEQFF. The DNA of the CDR3 is TGTGCCAGCAGGGATGGTGAGACTAGCTATAGCTCCTACAATGAGCAGTTCTTC.

The chain links TRBV20-1 to TRBJ2-1; D is uncertain. CDR3 size: 17 residues. Trimming left V 2 bases short and J 0 bases short, with 17 bases between. The germline gives CDR1 DFQATT, CDR2 SNEGSKA (reference sequence). The CDR3 loop is CSARQDGVRGSYNEQFF. Here the CDR3 DNA reads TGCAGTGCTAGACAGGACGGCGTGAGAGGCTCCTACAATGAGCAGTTCTTC.

This clonotype was found many times. The CDR3 nucleotides read TGTGCCAGCAGCGTTGGCAGGCCCCCCTACGAGCAGTACTTC. It yields the protein CASSVGRPPYEQYF. This chain uses TRBV7-9 with TRBJ2-7, with D unclear. The V end lost 5 bases, the J end lost 2 bases, and 13 bases lay between the germline ends. Germline CDR1 is SEHNR and CDR2 is FQNEAQ (reference sequence). The CDR3 contains 14 residues.

J is TRBJ1-1 and V is TRBV4-3; no clear D. Trimming took off 4 bases at V and 2 bases at J, with 11 bases between the two ends. The CDR3 totals 14 residues. CDR1 and CDR2 from the germline V gene are LGHNA and YSLEER. The CDR3 DNA reads TGCGCCAGCAGCCCATTTTTGAGAAACACTGAAGCTTTCTTT. Translation gives CASSPFLRNTEAFF.

The chain uses TRBV3-1 and TRBJ2-1, with TRBD2 matching over 14 bases. The CDR3 sequence is 17 residues long. J lost 3 bases, V lost 0 bases, and 1 base had no gene match. Germline CDR1 is LGHDT and CDR2 is YNNKEL (reference sequence). The CDR3 nucleotides are TGTGCCAGCAGCCAAGAAGGGACTAGCGGGAGCTACAATGAGCAGTTCTTC. Protein sequence: CASSQEGTSGSYNEQFF.

This clonotype has more than one count but fewer than ten. The V and J genes are TRBV4-1 and TRBJ1-6; 7 nucleotides line up with TRBD1. CDR1 is MGHRA and CDR2 is YSYEKL in the germline V gene. This CDR3 contains 15 residues. J lost 7 bases, V lost 3 bases, and 6 bases had no gene match. CDR3 sequence reads: CASSQPDRENSPLHF. The DNA of the CDR3 is TGCGCCAGCAGCCAGCCCGACAGGGAGAATTCACCCCTCCACTTT.

This clonotype has just a few counts. The chain is built from TRBV6-1 and TRBJ1-5, with D perhaps matching TRBD1 (6 bases). V shed 6 bases and J shed 6 bases, with 15 bases lying between them. The CDR3 loop spans 14 amino acids. Germline values: CDR1 MNHNS, CDR2 SASEGT. Here the CDR3 DNA reads TGTGCCAGCAGAATTCGGAGGGGGAGTCAGCCCCAGCATTTT. Translating gives CASRIRRGSQPQHF.

This clonotype has a handful of counts. This sequence joins TRBV9 and TRBJ2-5; TRBD1 aligns across 9 bases. Germline trimming cut 3 bases from V and 5 bases from J; bases unmatched to any gene: 5. CDR1 is SGDLS and CDR2 is YYNGEE in the germline V gene. This CDR3 is built from 14 residues. CDR3 in amino acids: CASSAGQGSETQYF. CDR3 coding DNA: TGTGCCAGCAGCGCGGGACAGGGTAGCGAGACCCAGTACTTC.

This clonotype has a handful of counts. The chain has TRBV20-1 and TRBJ2-5, with D possibly matching TRBD1 (6 bases). Germline CDR1 reads DFQATT; CDR2 reads SNEGSKA (reference sequence). The CDR3 has 16 residues. Trimming removed 5 bases at V and 7 bases at J, with 26 bases between. In DNA, the CDR3 is TGCAGTGCTCTACGCAGGGGCACCCAACCTCTATGGACCCAGTACTTC. This sequence encodes CSALRRGTQPLWTQYF.

V usage is TRBV6-2 or TRBV6-3 and J usage is TRBJ2-1, with TRBD2 identical over 9 bases. Germline V gives CDR1 MNHEY, CDR2 SVGEGT. Trimming at V came to 4 bases and at J to 4 bases, leaving 2 bases not matched to a gene. This CDR3 comprises 14 residues. The CDR3 DNA sequence: TGTGCCAGCAGTTGGACTAGCGATTACAATGAGCAGTTCTTC. Protein sequence: CASSWTSDYNEQFF.

The chain couples TRBV7-8 to TRBJ1-5; D ambiguous. Trimming stripped 1 base from V and 2 bases from J, with 9 bases between. The length of the CDR3 is 15 residues. CDR1 is SGHVS, CDR2 FQNEAQ, per germline. The CDR3 nucleotides read TGTGCCAGCAGCTTAGAAGGGTTTCGCAATCAGCCCCAGCATTTT. Translating gives CASSLEGFRNQPQHF.